The TCR beta chain described here comes from a study of blood T cell repertoires in COVID-19. About the research overall: Italy, Spain and the United States were the sources of the convalescent and acute COVID-19 samples. From T cells, B-cell-depleted T cells, or PBMCs came the material, which was cDNA or gDNA.

V lost 0 bases and J lost 13, with 13 bases in between. Per germline, CDR1 SGHTA and CDR2 FQGNSA. The CDR3 contains 13 residues. Under the authors' procedure: Reference gene primer amplification gave nucleated cell count estimates. The repertoire was sequenced with immunoSEQ multiplex PCR; TCRdb's copy has only in-frame clones and lacks some. Clone size and V and J calls were adopted from that table, with D and trimming inferred from the DNA. Of 65,000 to 75,000 clones in the sample, approximately 80% were seen once. The chain joins TRBV7-2 to TRBJ1-3, with D perhaps matching TRBD1 (5 bases). The specimen sequenced was peripheral blood. The sequence came from an elderly woman with acute or convalescent COVID-19. The CDR3 region is CASSLALAGRIYF. The CDR3 bases are TGTGCCAGCAGCTTAGCGCTGGCAGGGAGGATATATTTT.